Below are 24 T cell receptor beta chains sequenced from a single sample in a study of CD8 T cells in Susac syndrome. With random hexamers, reverse transcription was performed on roughly 0.45 to 1 ug of RNA. TCRdb re-called the immunoSEQ multiplex PCR reads with MiXCR, one entry per CDR3 protein. Seen here are roughly 130,000 distinct CDR3 sequences, roughly 94% observed once, and the top ten hold approximately 0.12%. Sequenced: CD4+ T cells from PBMCs. The receptor source for this set is a human donor with multiple sclerosis.

The chain couples TRBV27 to TRBJ2-1; 7 nucleotides align to TRBD2. With 1 base clipped from V and 0 bases from J, the junction kept 6 bases outside the gene matches. Germline-derived CDR1 and CDR2 are MNHEY and SMNVEV (reference sequence). CDR3 size: 17 residues. The CDR3 sequence: CASSLFSGGSSYNEQFF. CDR3 bases: TGTGCCAGCAGTTTATTTTCTGGCGGGAGCTCCTACAATGAGCAGTTCTTC.

This clonotype was recorded only once. The chain employs TRBV27 and TRBJ1-2; maybe TRBD1 (6 bases). The CDR3 consists of 15 residues. Germline CDR1 reads MNHEY; CDR2 reads SMNVEV (reference sequence). V was trimmed by 6 bases and J by 4 bases, leaving 18 bases between them. Written as DNA, the CDR3 is TGTGCCAGCAGCCAAGGGCGGAGGGGGGTCTATGGCTACACCTTC. As protein: CASSQGRRGVYGYTF.

The chain employs TRBV7-9 and TRBJ1-1; a weak D match, TRBD1 (5 bases). The V gene lost 3 bases and the J gene lost 9 bases, with 14 bases spanning the gap. There are 13 residues in the CDR3. Germline V gene data show CDR1 as SEHNR and CDR2 as FQNEAQ (reference sequence). The CDR3 here is CASSLFGGDKAFF. CDR3 sequence (DNA): TGTGCCAGCAGCTTGTTCGGGGGGGATAAAGCTTTCTTT.

The chain joins TRBV7-2 to TRBJ1-2; tentatively, D is TRBD1 (5 bases). This CDR3 has 13 amino acids. V was shortened by 5 bases and J by 5 bases, with 12 bases between the two germline ends. Germline V lookup: CDR1 SGHTA, CDR2 FQGNSA. CDR3 sequence reads: CASSRGLGYGYTF. For the CDR3, the DNA is TGTGCCAGCAGCAGGGGACTTGGGTATGGCTACACCTTC. The variable domain in full, completed from reference TRBV7-2 and TRBJ1-2, reads GAGVSQSPSNKVTEKGKDVELRCDPISGHTALYWYRQSLGQGLEFLIYFQGNSAPDKSGLPSDRFSAERTGGSVSTLTIQRTQQEDSAVYLCASSRGLGYGYTFGSGTRLTVV.

The rearrangement links TRBV3-1 to TRBJ1-2; 9 bases are a match to TRBD1. There are 15 residues in the CDR3. The germline V gene encodes CDR1 LGHDT and CDR2 YNNKEL (reference sequence). With 1 base clipped from V and 8 bases from J, the junction kept 8 bases outside the gene matches. The CDR3 loop reads CASSQGGQGIGGYTF. CDR3 sequence (DNA): TGTGCCAGCAGCCAAGGGGGACAGGGCATTGGAGGCTACACCTTC.

The genes are TRBV6-1 and TRBJ2-7; 12 bases line up with TRBD2. Germline CDR1 and CDR2: MNHNS and SASEGT. J was trimmed by 5 bases and V by 4 bases; bases with no gene match: 12. The CDR3 totals 17 residues. The CDR3 loop reads CASSASGGASREDEQYF. The CDR3 DNA reads TGTGCCAGCAGTGCTAGCGGGGGGGCCAGTCGCGAGGACGAGCAGTACTTC.

The J gene is TRBJ1-2, the V gene TRBV4-3; D unclear. The germline gives CDR1 LGHNA, CDR2 YSLEER. V lost 0 bases to trimming and J lost 4 bases, with 18 bases between them. The CDR3 is 17 residues long. The CDR3 loop reads CASSQDDPGDGGYGYTF. The CDR3 nucleotides read TGCGCCAGCAGCCAAGATGATCCCGGCGACGGAGGCTATGGCTACACCTTC.

The chain joins TRBV7-2 to TRBJ1-2; D is possibly TRBD1 (5 bases). Germline V lookup: CDR1 SGHTA, CDR2 FQGNSA. V shed 2 bases and J shed 5 bases, with 21 bases lying between them. The CDR3 is 17 amino acids. The CDR3 DNA follows: TGTGCCAGCAGCTTAAGGCCCATAGAGGCAGGGAAATATGGCTACACCTTC. The encoded protein is CASSLRPIEAGKYGYTF.

This sequence joins TRBV30 and TRBJ1-3; D call uncertain. Trimming cost V 3 bases and J 0 bases, with 6 bases left between them. CDR3 size: 13 residues. The germline CDR1 and CDR2 sequences are GTSNPN and SVGIG (reference sequence). The DNA for the CDR3 is TGTGCCTGGAGACAAGACTCTGGAAACACCATATATTTT. Protein: CAWRQDSGNTIYF.

CDR3 nucleotides: TGTGCCAGCAGCCTGACAGGGAGGGGCAATGAGCAGTTCTTC. It is translated as CASSLTGRGNEQFF. The chain is built from TRBV7-7 and TRBJ2-1; D might be TRBD1 or TRBD2, each matching 7 bases. V dropped 5 bases and J dropped 6 bases, with 14 bases sitting between them. CDR3 length equals 14 residues. Germline V CDR1 and CDR2: SSHAT, FNYEAQ (reference sequence).

V and J are TRBV18 and TRBJ2-7; D gene uncertain. The V gene's germline CDR1 is KGHSH and CDR2 LQKENI. With 5 bases removed from V and 3 bases from J, the gap between germline ends came to 8 bases. The CDR3 has 12 residues. The CDR3 bases are TGTGCCAGCTCAACCGACAACTACGAGCAGTACTTC. This translates into CASSTDNYEQYF.

This clonotype is a singleton in its sample. The rearrangement joins TRBV20-1 to TRBJ1-1; D is unclear. With 6 bases removed from V and 1 base from J, the gap between germline ends came to 15 bases. The CDR3 sequence is 14 residues long. CDR1 is DFQATT, CDR2 SNEGSKA, per germline (reference sequence). In DNA, the CDR3 is TGCAGTGCCCCTGCCCAGAACCAGAACACTGAAGCTTTCTTT. This translates into CSAPAQNQNTEAFF.

The rearrangement joins TRBV7-9 to TRBJ2-7; D may be TRBD2 (10 bases). Germline V gene sequence: CDR1 SEHNR, CDR2 FQNEAQ (reference sequence). V lost 6 bases and J 2 bases, leaving 29 bases between the germline ends. This CDR3 is 19 amino acids long. CDR3 loop: CASRKQGAASGGPAYEQYF. The CDR3 bases are TGTGCCAGCAGAAAACAGGGGGCGGCTAGCGGGGGTCCCGCCTACGAGCAGTACTTC.

The V call is TRBV4-3, the J call TRBJ1-6, with a possible D match to TRBD1 (5 bases). The germline V gene encodes CDR1 LGHNA and CDR2 YSLEER. The germline V and J ends were trimmed by 1 base and 4 bases, with 8 bases remaining between them. The CDR3 covers 15 residues. In DNA, the CDR3 is TGCGCCAGCAGCCAAGCCGGGGGGTATAATTCACCCCTCCACTTT. Residues: CASSQAGGYNSPLHF.

The rearrangement links TRBV6-1 to TRBJ2-6; 9 bases align to TRBD1. The V segment lost 6 bases and the J segment 1 base; nucleotides outside the gene matches: 7. Germline CDR1 is MNHNS and CDR2 is SASEGT. This CDR3 is 17 amino acids long. The CDR3 nucleotides read TGTGCCAGCAGGGGGGGGACAGGGAATTCTGGGGCCAACGTCCTGACTTTC. It codes for CASRGGTGNSGANVLTF.

This clonotype has a single count. The chain carries TRBV10-3 and TRBJ2-3; possible D gene TRBD2, 5 bases. This CDR3 has 15 amino acids. Germline CDR1 reads ENHRY; CDR2 reads SYGVKD. V was trimmed by 0 bases and J by 8 bases, leaving 15 bases between them. The CDR3 DNA sequence: TGTGCCATCAGTGAGTCTGGGTCGGGAACGACTACGCAGTATTTT. The encoded protein is CAISESGSGTTTQYF.

This chain uses TRBV30 with TRBJ1-4; D is uncertain. Germline V gene sequence: CDR1 GTSNPN, CDR2 SVGIG (reference sequence). The CDR3 covers 13 residues. V lost 3 bases to trimming and J lost 1 base, with 6 bases between them. This CDR3 reads CAWRGKTNEKLFF. The CDR3 DNA reads as TGTGCCTGGAGGGGGAAAACTAATGAAAAACTGTTTTTT.

CDR3 amino acids: CAISESGDEQYF. As DNA, the CDR3 is TGTGCCATCAGTGAGTCGGGGGACGAGCAGTACTTC. The rearrangement joins TRBV10-3 to TRBJ2-7; perhaps D is TRBD1 or TRBD2 (5 bases each). Germline CDR1 reads ENHRY; CDR2 reads SYGVKD. The CDR3 extends over 12 amino acids. V dropped 0 bases and J dropped 5 bases, with 5 bases sitting between them.

The chain carries TRBV2 and TRBJ1-2, with TRBD1 matching over 8 bases. Germline CDR1 reads SNHLY; CDR2 reads FYNNEI. This CDR3 has 13 residues. Trimming at V came to 10 bases and at J to 7 bases, leaving 11 bases not matched to a gene. The DNA of the CDR3 is TGTGCCATACGCTACACAGGGGGAACTGGCTACACCTTC. Amino acids: CAIRYTGGTGYTF.

This clonotype has more than one count but fewer than ten. The chain employs TRBV12-3 or TRBV12-4 and TRBJ2-7; D not resolved. V lost 5 bases and J lost 4, with 6 bases in between. This CDR3 has 11 amino acids. CDR3 DNA: TGTGCCAGCAGTCAAGCTTACGAGCAGTACTTC. Amino acid sequence: CASSQAYEQYF.

The chain joins TRBV6-5 to TRBJ2-5; 15 nucleotides line up with TRBD2. Germline CDR1 MNHEY, CDR2 SVGAGI. The CDR3 spans 17 residues. Unmatched junction bases numbered 10, after V lost 2 bases and J lost 9 bases. This CDR3 reads CASSYLGTSGGRGPQYF. CDR3 nucleotides: TGTGCCAGCAGTTACCTTGGGACTAGCGGGGGGCGAGGACCCCAGTACTTC.

The J gene is TRBJ2-1, the V gene TRBV14; TRBD2 matches 10 bases. Germline trimming cut 1 base from V and 5 bases from J; bases unmatched to any gene: 2. There are 15 residues in the CDR3. Looked up from germline, CDR1 is SGHDN and CDR2 is FVKESK. The CDR3 protein is CASSQVLAGDNEQFF. The CDR3 DNA is TGTGCCAGCAGCCAAGTCCTAGCGGGAGACAATGAGCAGTTCTTC.

The J gene is TRBJ2-7, the V gene TRBV29-1; 9 bases are shared with TRBD1. CDR3 size: 14 residues. Germline V gives CDR1 SQVTM, CDR2 ANQGSEA. The V and J ends lost 6 bases and 2 bases, in that order; junction bases with no gene match: 8. The DNA of the CDR3 is TGCAGCGTGATAGGGACAGGGAAAACCTACGAGCAGTACTTC. Its translation: CSVIGTGKTYEQYF.

V and J are TRBV9 and TRBJ2-1; 9 bases align to TRBD2. With 0 bases clipped from V and 5 bases from J, the junction kept 3 bases outside the gene matches. Germline V gives CDR1 SGDLS, CDR2 YYNGEE. The CDR3 spans 15 residues. This chain's CDR3 is CASSVAQREDNEQFF. The CDR3 nucleotides read TGTGCCAGCAGCGTAGCCCAGCGGGAGGACAATGAGCAGTTCTTC.